The entry that follows covers one T cell receptor beta chain sequence. Its specificity is unknown. This table comes from immunoSEQ multiplex PCR, and its TCRdb copy is limited to in-frame clones, with some not included. The sample lists about 68,000 clones; 84% were seen once. These data belong to a study of a mutant IDH1 vaccine in newly diagnosed glioma. For the study at large: Most patients had received both radiotherapy and temozolomide, the prior options being radiotherapy, temozolomide, or both. Visit V12 happened at week 35; visit V13 happened at week 47.

The V gene's germline CDR1 is SGHRS and CDR2 YFSETQ. The CDR3 runs to 14 residues. V dropped 0 bases and J dropped 0 bases, with 6 bases sitting between them. The sample's time point: week 35, safety follow-up. All doses held 300 ug of mutant IDH1 20-mer peptide, with topical imiquimod. The rearrangement links TRBV5-1 to TRBJ1-2, with D hard to call. Here the sequenced sample was PBMCs, taken from a glioma patient whose treatment included an IDH1 peptide vaccine. The clonotype originates from a young man with glioma. The CDR3 sequence is CASSLAWSNYGYTF. The CDR3, as DNA: TGCGCCAGCAGCTTGGCCTGGTCTAACTATGGCTACACCTTC.